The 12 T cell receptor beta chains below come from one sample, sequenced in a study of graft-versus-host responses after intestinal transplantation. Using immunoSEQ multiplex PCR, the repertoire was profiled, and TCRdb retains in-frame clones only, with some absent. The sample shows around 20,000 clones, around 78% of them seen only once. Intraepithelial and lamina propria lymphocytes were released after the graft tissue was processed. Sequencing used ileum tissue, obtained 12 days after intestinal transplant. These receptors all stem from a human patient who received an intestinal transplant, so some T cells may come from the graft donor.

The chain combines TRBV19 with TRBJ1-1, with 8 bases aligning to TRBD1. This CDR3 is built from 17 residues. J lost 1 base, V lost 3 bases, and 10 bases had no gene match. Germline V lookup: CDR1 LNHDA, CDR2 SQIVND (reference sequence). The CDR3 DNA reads TGTGCCAGTAGTATCAACCCGACAGGGGAGAAGAACACTGAAGCTTTCTTT. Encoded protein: CASSINPTGEKNTEAFF.

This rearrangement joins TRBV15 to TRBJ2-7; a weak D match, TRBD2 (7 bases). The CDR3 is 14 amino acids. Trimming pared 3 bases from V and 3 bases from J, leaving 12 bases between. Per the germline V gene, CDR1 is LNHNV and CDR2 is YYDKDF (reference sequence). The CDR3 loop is CATSRTGGVYEQYF. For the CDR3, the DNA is TGTGCCACCAGCAGGACGGGGGGCGTCTACGAGCAGTACTTC.

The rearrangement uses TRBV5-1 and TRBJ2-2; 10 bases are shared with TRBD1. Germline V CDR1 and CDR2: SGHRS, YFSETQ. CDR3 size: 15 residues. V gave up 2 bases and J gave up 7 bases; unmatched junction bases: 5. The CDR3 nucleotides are TGCGCCAGCAGCTTCGGGACAGGGGTTATCGGGGAGCTGTTTTTT. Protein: CASSFGTGVIGELFF. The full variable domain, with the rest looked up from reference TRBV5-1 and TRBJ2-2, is KAGVTQTPRYLIKTRGQQVTLSCSPISGHRSVSWYQQTPGQGLQFLFEYFSETQRNKGNFPGRFSGRQFSNSRSEMNVSTLELGDSALYLCASSFGTGVIGELFFGEGSRLTVL.

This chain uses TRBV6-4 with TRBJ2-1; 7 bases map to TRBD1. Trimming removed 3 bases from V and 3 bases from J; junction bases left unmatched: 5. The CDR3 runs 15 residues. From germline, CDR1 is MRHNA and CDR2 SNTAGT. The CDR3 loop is CASSEKAGGYNEQFF. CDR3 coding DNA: TGTGCCAGCAGTGAAAAGGCAGGGGGCTACAATGAGCAGTTCTTC.

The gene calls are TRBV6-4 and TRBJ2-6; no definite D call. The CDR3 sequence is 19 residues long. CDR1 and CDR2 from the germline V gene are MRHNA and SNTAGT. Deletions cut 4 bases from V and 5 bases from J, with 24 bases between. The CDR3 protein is CASSAVPSQRQSRANVLTF. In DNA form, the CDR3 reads TGTGCCAGCAGTGCCGTGCCCTCACAACGACAAAGTCGGGCCAACGTCCTGACTTTC.

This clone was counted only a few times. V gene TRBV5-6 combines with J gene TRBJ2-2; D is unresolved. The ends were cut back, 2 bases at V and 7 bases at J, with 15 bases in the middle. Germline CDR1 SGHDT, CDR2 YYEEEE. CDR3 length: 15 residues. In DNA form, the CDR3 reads TGTGCCAGCAGCTTCCGGATTAGCCTTAGCGGGGAGCTGTTTTTT. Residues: CASSFRISLSGELFF.

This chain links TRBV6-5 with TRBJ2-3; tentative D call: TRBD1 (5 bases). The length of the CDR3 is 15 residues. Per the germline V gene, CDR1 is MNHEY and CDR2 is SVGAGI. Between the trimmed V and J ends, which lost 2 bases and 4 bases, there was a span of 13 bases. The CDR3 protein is CASSYRQGIPDTQYF. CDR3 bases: TGTGCCAGCAGTTACCGGCAGGGCATCCCAGATACGCAGTATTTT.

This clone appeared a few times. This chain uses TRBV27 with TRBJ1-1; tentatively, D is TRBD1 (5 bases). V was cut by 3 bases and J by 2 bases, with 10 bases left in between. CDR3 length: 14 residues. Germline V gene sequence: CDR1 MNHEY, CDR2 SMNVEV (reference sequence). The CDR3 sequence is CASSFGGGNTEAFF. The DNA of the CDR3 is TGTGCCAGCAGTTTTGGGGGAGGAAACACTGAAGCTTTCTTT.

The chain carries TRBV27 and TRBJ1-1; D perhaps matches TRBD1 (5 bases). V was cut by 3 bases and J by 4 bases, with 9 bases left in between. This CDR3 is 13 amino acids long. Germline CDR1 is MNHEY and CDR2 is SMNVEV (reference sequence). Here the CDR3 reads CASSLGRGTEAFF. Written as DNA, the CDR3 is TGTGCCAGCAGTTTGGGAAGGGGCACTGAAGCTTTCTTT.

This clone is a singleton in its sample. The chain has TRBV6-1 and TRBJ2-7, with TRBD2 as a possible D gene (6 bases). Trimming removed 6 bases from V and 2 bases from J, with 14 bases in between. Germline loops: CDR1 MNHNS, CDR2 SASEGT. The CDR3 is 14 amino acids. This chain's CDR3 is CASSPTGEPYEQYF. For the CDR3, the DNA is TGTGCCAGCAGCCCGACGGGAGAGCCCTACGAGCAGTACTTC.

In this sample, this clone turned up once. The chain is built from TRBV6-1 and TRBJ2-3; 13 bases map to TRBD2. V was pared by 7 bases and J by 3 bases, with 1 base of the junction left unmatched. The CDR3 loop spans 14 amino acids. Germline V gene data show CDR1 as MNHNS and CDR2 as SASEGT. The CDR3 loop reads CASTLAGGTDTQYF. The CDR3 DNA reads TGTGCCAGCACACTAGCGGGGGGGACAGATACGCAGTATTTT.

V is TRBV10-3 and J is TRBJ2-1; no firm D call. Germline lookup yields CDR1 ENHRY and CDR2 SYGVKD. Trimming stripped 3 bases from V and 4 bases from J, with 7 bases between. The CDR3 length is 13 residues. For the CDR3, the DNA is TGTGCCATCAGTGACACAGCTTACAATGAGCAGTTCTTC. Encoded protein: CAISDTAYNEQFF.